Listed here are 21 T cell receptor beta chains from one sample, sequenced in a study of CD8+ T cells in alopecia areata. Treatment noted: oral pan-JAK inhibitor, 5-10 mg twice daily. Investigators isolated RNA and reverse transcribed it into cDNA to act as the sequencing template. Some clones are missing from TCRdb's copy, which holds only in-frame ones; the method was immunoSEQ multiplex PCR. Of about 200,000 clones listed, 60% to 70% were seen once; the top ten hold roughly 3.3%. The starting material was CD4+ T cells sorted from blood, obtained at week 4, from a patient treated with tofacitinib. The receptors were sampled from a human donor with alopecia areata.

The chain has TRBV29-1 and TRBJ2-1; TRBD1 agrees at 8 bases. CDR1 is SQVTM and CDR2 is ANQGSEA in the germline V gene. J lost 5 bases, V lost 6 bases, and 3 bases had no gene match. The CDR3 contains 12 residues. The CDR3 here is CSVRGRDNEQFF. DNA of the CDR3: TGCAGCGTCAGGGGGCGTGACAATGAGCAGTTCTTC.

J is TRBJ1-1 and V is TRBV30; the D gene is possibly TRBD1 (5 bases). The CDR3 covers 15 residues. V lost 1 base and J 3 bases, leaving 15 bases between the germline ends. Germline V CDR1 and CDR2: GTSNPN, SVGIG (reference sequence). The CDR3 region is CAWSALGRDYTEAFF. In nucleotides, the CDR3 is TGTGCCTGGAGTGCCCTGGGGAGGGACTACACTGAAGCTTTCTTT.

This clone appeared a single time. V gene TRBV9 combines with J gene TRBJ2-5; D is unresolved. The CDR3 is 9 residues long. V lost 10 bases, J lost 5 bases, and 6 bases lay in between. CDR1 SGDLS and CDR2 YYNGEE come from the germline V gene. This CDR3 is CAPQETQYF. The CDR3 region has the DNA TGTGCCCCTCAGGAGACCCAGTACTTC.

This clone has just a few counts. The rearrangement uses TRBV2 and TRBJ1-4, with TRBD1 matching 7 bases. This CDR3 is built from 15 residues. Germline CDR1 reads SNHLY; CDR2 reads FYNNEI. V shed 5 bases, J shed 3 bases, and the junction held 6 bases outside the gene matches. CDR3 DNA: TGTGCCAGCAGTCTAGGGGGACAGCCTAATGAAAAACTGTTTTTT. Its translation is CASSLGGQPNEKLFF.

The chain employs TRBV7-2 and TRBJ1-5, with 7 bases aligning to TRBD1. V lost 6 bases to trimming and J lost 4 bases; unmatched junction nucleotides: 9. This CDR3 is built from 15 residues. CDR1 and CDR2 (germline): SGHTA, FQGNSA. This chain's CDR3 is CASRSTGQRNQPQHF. The DNA of the CDR3 is TGTGCCAGCAGGTCCACGGGACAGAGGAATCAGCCCCAGCATTTT.

The chain employs TRBV23-1 and TRBJ1-2, with D unclear. TRBV23-1 is an open reading frame, and its role is uncertain. This CDR3 spans 15 amino acids. The ends were cut back, 1 base at V and 3 bases at J, with 12 bases in the middle. The DNA of the CDR3 is TGCGCCAGCAGTCAATGGACGGACCTCGACTATGGCTACACCTTC. Encoded protein: CASSQWTDLDYGYTF.

The rearrangement joins TRBV7-2 to TRBJ2-7; 8 bases align to TRBD1. Germline V gene lookup returns CDR1 SGHTA and CDR2 FQGNSA. The ends lost 3 bases at V and 5 bases at J; junction bases unmatched: 3. The CDR3 is 13 residues long. The CDR3 DNA reads TGTGCCAGCAGCTTGCAGACAGGGGACGAGCAGTACTTC. Translating it yields CASSLQTGDEQYF.

In its sample, this clone was seen a few times. The chain carries TRBV30 and TRBJ1-1, with 7 bases fitting TRBD1. There are 15 residues in the CDR3. The germline CDR1 and CDR2 sequences are GTSNPN and SVGIG (reference sequence). V was clipped by 5 bases and J by 4 bases; unmatched bases: 13. The CDR3 nucleotides are TGTGCCTGGCTCCCCTTCAGGGGGGACGCCACTGAAGCTTTCTTT. Translation: CAWLPFRGDATEAFF.

This clone has just a few counts. The chain links TRBV7-9 to TRBJ2-1; D possibly uses TRBD1 or TRBD2 (5 bases each). CDR1 is SEHNR and CDR2 is FQNEAQ in the germline V gene (reference sequence). V gave up 2 bases and J gave up 6 bases, with 11 bases separating them. The CDR3 has 14 amino acids. The CDR3: CASSLPWGSNEQFF. The CDR3 DNA follows: TGTGCCAGCAGCTTACCGTGGGGGTCCAATGAGCAGTTCTTC.

This clone showed up just a few times. The chain recombines TRBV5-1 with TRBJ2-5, with D possibly matching TRBD2 (6 bases). V was trimmed by 0 bases and J by 5 bases, leaving 11 bases between them. The V gene's germline CDR1 is SGHRS and CDR2 YFSETQ. The CDR3 sequence is 14 residues long. CDR3 protein: CASSLVEGSETQYF. Written as DNA, the CDR3 is TGCGCCAGCAGCTTGGTGGAGGGAAGCGAGACCCAGTACTTC.

This rearrangement joins TRBV29-1 to TRBJ1-3; possible D gene TRBD1, 5 bases. Trimming stripped 7 bases from V and 0 bases from J, with 10 bases between. Per germline, CDR1 SQVTM and CDR2 ANQGSEA. This CDR3 is built from 13 residues. The CDR3 is CSGDGDSGNTIYF. In DNA form, the CDR3 reads TGCAGCGGGGACGGTGACTCTGGAAACACCATATATTTT.

There are many counts of this clone. This chain joins TRBV7-2 and TRBJ2-3; tentative D call: TRBD2 (5 bases). The CDR3 runs 14 residues. V shed 1 base and J shed 7 bases, with 12 bases lying between them. Germline V gives CDR1 SGHTA, CDR2 FQGNSA. This CDR3 is CASSLEPSRHTQYF. The CDR3 DNA follows: TGTGCCAGCAGCTTAGAGCCTAGCAGACATACGCAGTATTTT.

This clone occurred a few times. V and J are TRBV7-9 and TRBJ1-1; D gene unclear. Trimming removed 6 bases at V and 0 bases at J, with 5 bases between. The CDR3 runs to 12 residues. Germline assignment: CDR1 SEHNR and CDR2 FQNEAQ (reference sequence). The CDR3 DNA sequence: TGTGCCAGCAGGGTCATGAACACTGAAGCTTTCTTT. The encoded protein is CASRVMNTEAFF. The complete variable domain, with remaining parts taken from reference TRBV7-9 and TRBJ1-1, reads DTGVSQNPRHKITKRGQNVTFRCDPISEHNRLYWYRQTLGQGPEFLTYFQNEAQLEKSRLLSDRFSAERPKGSFSTLEIQRTEQGDSAMYLCASRVMNTEAFFGQGTRLTVV.

This clone was seen only a few times. V gene TRBV19 combines with J gene TRBJ2-1; TRBD2 aligns across 11 bases. The CDR3 has 16 amino acids. The junction had 3 bases not matched to a gene; V was cut back by 5 bases and J by 0 bases. In germline, CDR1 is LNHDA, CDR2 SQIVND (reference sequence). The CDR3 protein is CASSRLAGTSYNEQFF. In DNA form, the CDR3 reads TGTGCCAGTAGTCGACTAGCGGGGACCTCCTACAATGAGCAGTTCTTC.

The V and J genes are TRBV30 and TRBJ2-3, with D perhaps matching TRBD2 (7 bases). Looked up from germline, CDR1 is GTSNPN and CDR2 is SVGIG (reference sequence). V gave up 0 bases and J gave up 5 bases, with 15 bases separating them. The CDR3 is 15 amino acids. The CDR3 nucleotides read TGTGCCTGGAGTGTAGGGCGGGGGCAGAGAGATACGCAGTATTTT. This encodes CAWSVGRGQRDTQYF.

The chain recombines TRBV1 with TRBJ2-7; the table's D gene call, TRBD2, was not cross checked with the DNA. TRBV1 is flagged as a pseudogene. The CDR3 spans 15 residues. The CDR3 DNA sequence: TGCACCAGCAGCCAAGAAAGGGACTCCCGTGGCGAGCAGTACTTC. Protein product: CTSSQERDSRGEQYF.

The gene calls are TRBV2 and TRBJ1-5, with 8 bases identical to TRBD1. The CDR3 has 15 residues. V lost 8 bases to trimming and J lost 0 bases; unmatched junction nucleotides: 6. The germline V gene has CDR1 SNHLY and CDR2 FYNNEI. This CDR3 is CASVGQGNSNQPQHF. In DNA, the CDR3 is TGTGCCAGCGTTGGACAGGGAAATAGCAATCAGCCCCAGCATTTT. Using reference TRBV2 and TRBJ1-5 for the parts outside the CDR3, the full variable domain is EPEVTQTPSHQVTQMGQEVILRCVPISNHLYFYWYRQILGQKVEFLVSFYNNEISEKSEIFDDQFSVERPDGSNFTLKIRSTKLEDSAMYFCASVGQGNSNQPQHFGDGTRLSIL.

This clone was observed a handful of times. J is TRBJ1-6 and V is TRBV27; TRBD1 might be the D (5 bases). From germline, CDR1 is MNHEY and CDR2 SMNVEV (reference sequence). The CDR3 covers 14 residues. V was clipped by 3 bases and J by 4 bases, with 7 bases between them. CDR3: CASSFSGYNSPLHF. The CDR3 bases are TGTGCCAGCAGTTTTTCAGGGTATAATTCACCCCTCCACTTT.

The rearrangement uses TRBV10-3 and TRBJ1-5; TRBD1 matches at 9 bases. The J segment lost 4 bases and the V segment lost 0 bases, leaving 4 bases of the junction unmatched. Germline assignment: CDR1 ENHRY and CDR2 SYGVKD. The CDR3 runs 16 residues. CDR3 residues: CAISESGDRVNQPQHF. The CDR3, as DNA: TGTGCCATCAGTGAGTCTGGGGACAGGGTGAATCAGCCCCAGCATTTT.

V is TRBV5-1 and J is TRBJ1-6; TRBD1 matches 8 bases. With 1 base clipped from V and 6 bases from J, the junction kept 12 bases outside the gene matches. Germline-derived CDR1 and CDR2 are SGHRS and YFSETQ. The CDR3 is 18 residues long. The CDR3, as DNA: TGCGCCAGCAGCTTGATCACATCCGGGACAGGCGTTAATTCACCCCTCCACTTT. Residues: CASSLITSGTGVNSPLHF.

This clone was counted a single time. V gene TRBV5-1 combines with J gene TRBJ1-2; D gene uncertain. V was clipped by 4 bases and J by 4 bases, with 20 bases between them. The CDR3 totals 16 residues. Germline CDR1 and CDR2: SGHRS and YFSETQ. CDR3 amino acids: CASSGAAQAGSYGYTF. CDR3 nucleotide sequence: TGCGCCAGCAGCGGAGCCGCCCAGGCGGGGAGCTATGGCTACACCTTC.